This TCR beta chain came from a study of cytomegalovirus exposure and HLA in healthy donors. Study-level background: Around 80 million unique TCR sequences came from HLA-typed donors in an early release.

CDR3 length: 14 residues. The V end lost 6 bases, the J end lost 6 bases, and 14 bases lay between the germline ends. Looked up from germline, CDR1 is MNHEY and CDR2 is SMNVEV (reference sequence). Note on this clone: Its matching antigen is unknown.

Whole-study results and caveats: Information on immune exposure was restricted to one variable (CMV serostatus).

Use of 60 Vbeta and 13 Jbeta primers characterized the PCR. The data were produced by immunoSEQ multiplex PCR, yet TCRdb's version contains in-frame clones alone and is incomplete. The sample yields tens of thousands of clones, 80% seen once. The TCR comes from a woman aged 40 to 50 in good health and CMV-seronegative. The V gene is TRBV27, the J gene TRBJ2-2; possibly TRBD2 for D (5 bases). Sequenced sample: PBMCs. For the CDR3, the DNA is TGTGCCAGCAGGTTTTCCGGGGTCGCCGGGGAGCTGTTTTTT. It codes for CASRFSGVAGELFF.